Described below is a single T cell receptor beta chain sequence and its context. Its antigen is undetermined. Only in-frame clones appear in the TCRdb table, and some are missing; sequencing was by immunoSEQ multiplex PCR. The data contain tens of thousands of clones, 91% of them singletons. This entry belongs to a study of OX40 agonist ivuxolimab in advanced cancers. About the research overall: Patients were roughly 83% male with ages about 23 to 90, mean about 65. Three patients showed partial responses: one hepatocellular carcinoma and two cutaneous melanoma cases.

General study results and limits: Expanded peripheral T-cell antigen specificity went undetermined. Dose levels from 0.1 to 3.0 mg/kg saw CD4+ and CD8+ blood T cells expand clonally by week 6.

Germline V gene lookup returns CDR1 MNHEY and CDR2 SVGAGI. V was pared by 6 bases and J by 2 bases, with 10 bases of the junction left unmatched. CDR3 size: 15 residues. The J gene is TRBJ2-7, the V gene TRBV6-5; 7 nucleotides align to TRBD2. The material was CD4+ or CD8+ T cells sorted from blood, obtained in a trial of the OX40 agonist ivuxolimab. The clonotype originates from an adult with an advanced solid tumor such as melanoma, head and neck, liver or kidney cancer. CDR3 loop: CASSRAGTKPYEQYF. The CDR3 DNA is TGTGCCAGCAGCCGGGCCGGGACTAAGCCCTACGAGCAGTACTTC.